A selection of T cell receptor beta chains follows, all from one sample in a study of blood T cells in healthy people across ages. TCRdb processed the 5' RACE reads anew with MiXCR; each CDR3 protein has one entry. The data show around 1,500,000 distinct CDR3 sequences, with around two fifths seen just once and 7.9% held by the top ten. The specimen sequenced was blood. The receptors derive from a young woman in good health. CDR3s include the opening cysteine and the closing phenylalanine or tryptophan. The D gene is left open where the match is weak. Part of the rows lack a size; the others show once, few, many or a class for expanded clones.

V: TRBV7-6
J: TRBJ2-3
D: .
size: .
CDR3: CASSLMGEDTQYF
DNA: TGTGCCAGCAGCTTAATGGGTGAGGATACGCAGTATTTT

V: TRBV2
J: TRBJ1-1
D: .
size: .
CDR3: CASGAQGFPEAFF
DNA: TGTGCCAGCGGGGCGCAGGGGTTCCCTGAAGCTTTCTTT

V: TRBV12-3/TRBV12-4
J: TRBJ2-7
D: .
size: .
CDR3: CAGSLVGLGFHEQYF
DNA: TGTGCCGGCAGTTTAGTTGGACTGGGGTTCCACGAGCAGTACTTC

V: TRBV3-1
J: TRBJ2-5
D: .
size: few
CDR3: CASSQDGSETQYF
DNA: TGTGCCAGCAGCCAAGATGGGTCAGAGACCCAGTACTTC

V: TRBV6-1
J: TRBJ2-7
D: .
size: few
CDR3: CASSELWQFNYEQYF
DNA: TGTGCCAGCAGTGAACTCTGGCAGTTTAACTACGAGCAGTACTTC

V: TRBV12-3/TRBV12-4
J: TRBJ2-3
D: .
size: .
CDR3: CASSFGGRVSTDTQYF
DNA: TGTGCCAGCAGTTTTGGGGGCAGAGTGAGCACAGATACGCAGTATTTT

V: TRBV7-8
J: TRBJ1-2
D: .
size: .
CDR3: CASNTRDGNYGYTF
DNA: TGTGCCAGCAACACAAGGGACGGGAACTATGGCTACACCTTC

V: TRBV12-3/TRBV12-4
J: TRBJ2-4
D: .
size: .
CDR3: CASRIGKNIQYF
DNA: TGTGCCAGCCGGATAGGGAAAAACATTCAGTACTTC

V: TRBV6-5
J: TRBJ1-2
D: .
size: .
CDR3: CASSYSALRPSEDGYTF
DNA: TGTGCCAGCAGTTACTCAGCGCTTCGGCCTTCAGAGGATGGCTACACCTTC

V: TRBV4-1
J: TRBJ2-1
D: .
size: few
CDR3: CASSLGGGSLNEQFF
DNA: TGCGCCAGCAGCCTCGGGGGCGGGAGCCTTAATGAGCAGTTCTTC

V: TRBV7-3
J: TRBJ2-3
D: TRBD1
size: .
CDR3: CASSPNAGTGEDTQYF
DNA: TGTGCCAGCAGCCCAAACGCCGGGACAGGGGAAGATACGCAGTATTTT

V: TRBV6-5
J: TRBJ2-2
D: .
size: .
CDR3: CASWLSGNGELFF
DNA: TGTGCCAGCTGGCTATCAGGGAACGGGGAGCTGTTTTTT

V: TRBV11-2
J: TRBJ2-2
D: .
size: once
CDR3: CASSLGVSNTGELFF
DNA: TGTGCCAGCAGCTTGGGAGTTTCGAACACCGGGGAGCTGTTTTTT

V: TRBV29-1
J: TRBJ2-1
D: .
size: few
CDR3: CSVEDQYGGYNEQFF
DNA: TGCAGCGTTGAAGATCAATACGGCGGATACAATGAGCAGTTCTTC

V: TRBV20-1
J: TRBJ2-1
D: .
size: few
CDR3: CSALAEGDNEQFF
DNA: TGCAGTGCCCTAGCGGAGGGGGACAATGAGCAGTTCTTC

V: TRBV20-1
J: TRBJ2-7
D: TRBD2
size: few
CDR3: CSPRVGLAGAYEQYF
DNA: TGCAGCCCTAGGGTGGGACTAGCGGGGGCCTACGAGCAGTACTTC

V: TRBV5-1
J: TRBJ2-7
D: .
size: many
CDR3: CASSLDSPVEQYF
DNA: TGCGCCAGCAGCTTGGATTCGCCTGTCGAGCAGTACTTC

V: TRBV2
J: TRBJ1-1
D: .
size: few
CDR3: CASSTTTEAFF
DNA: TGTGCCAGCAGCACCACCACTGAAGCTTTCTTT

V: TRBV29-1
J: TRBJ2-5
D: .
size: many
CDR3: CSVRGGGETQYF
DNA: TGCAGCGTGAGAGGGGGAGGAGAGACCCAGTACTTC

V: TRBV2
J: TRBJ2-1
D: .
size: few
CDR3: CASSELGESGEQFF
DNA: TGTGCCAGCAGTGAACTGGGGGAGAGCGGTGAGCAGTTCTTC

V: TRBV20-1
J: TRBJ2-3
D: TRBD2
size: .
CDR3: CSAIAGGGPDMQYF
DNA: TGCAGTGCTATAGCGGGGGGTGGCCCAGATATGCAGTATTTT

V: TRBV20-1
J: TRBJ2-5
D: .
size: .
CDR3: CSGAPEASEGETQYF
DNA: TGCAGTGGCGCACCTGAGGCTAGCGAGGGGGAGACCCAGTACTTC

V: TRBV7-2
J: TRBJ2-7
D: TRBD2
size: once
CDR3: CASSLSAGGVAYNEQYF
DNA: TGTGCCAGCAGCTTATCCGCGGGAGGGGTCGCCTACAATGAGCAGTACTTC

V: TRBV19
J: TRBJ2-3
D: .
size: .
CDR3: CASSMERVVDTQYF
DNA: TGTGCCAGTAGTATGGAAAGGGTGGTAGATACGCAGTATTTT

V: TRBV30
J: TRBJ2-3
D: TRBD2
size: few
CDR3: CAWGLAGGDTQYF
DNA: TGTGCCTGGGGGCTAGCGGGGGGAGATACGCAGTATTTT

V: TRBV6-5
J: TRBJ2-7
D: .
size: .
CDR3: CASSRPLYNEQYF
DNA: TGTGCCAGCAGCCGCCCCCTATACAATGAGCAGTACTTC

V: TRBV4-1
J: TRBJ1-5
D: TRBD1
size: .
CDR3: CASSQVRPGTGSTLDVNQPQHF
DNA: TGCGCCAGCAGCCAAGTAAGACCCGGGACAGGGAGCACTCTGGATGTCAATCAGCCCCAGCATTTT

V: TRBV29-1
J: TRBJ1-2
D: .
size: many
CDR3: CSVEEGYGYTF
DNA: TGCAGCGTTGAAGAGGGGTATGGCTACACCTTC

V: TRBV20-1
J: TRBJ1-1
D: .
size: .
CDR3: CSATPEAMNTEAFF
DNA: TGCAGTGCTACCCCAGAGGCGATGAACACTGAAGCTTTCTTT

V: TRBV5-1
J: TRBJ1-1
D: .
size: .
CDR3: CASSGNDGAPTEAFF
DNA: TGCGCCAGCAGTGGAAACGACGGGGCGCCCACTGAAGCTTTCTTT

V: TRBV15
J: TRBJ2-3
D: TRBD2
size: few
CDR3: CATSTLAGSGTDTQYF
DNA: TGTGCCACCAGCACCCTAGCGGGGTCTGGCACAGATACGCAGTATTTT

V: TRBV7-2
J: TRBJ2-3
D: .
size: .
CDR3: CASIGGAETQYF
DNA: TGTGCCAGTATCGGGGGAGCAGAGACGCAGTATTTT

V: TRBV7-7
J: TRBJ2-2
D: TRBD2
size: .
CDR3: CASSLKPTSGSNTGELFF
DNA: TGTGCCAGCAGCTTAAAGCCCACTAGCGGGTCGAACACCGGGGAGCTGTTTTTT

V: TRBV6-6
J: TRBJ2-1
D: TRBD2
size: .
CDR3: CASSYRTSGNNEQFF
DNA: TGTGCCAGCAGTTACCGGACTAGCGGCAACAATGAGCAGTTCTTC

V: TRBV20-1
J: TRBJ1-2
D: .
size: .
CDR3: CSARVSTHYGYTF
DNA: TGCAGTGCCCGGGTCTCCACGCACTATGGCTACACCTTC

V: TRBV2
J: TRBJ2-1
D: TRBD2
size: .
CDR3: CASRTSGSHSYNEQFF
DNA: TGTGCCAGCAGGACTAGCGGGAGCCACTCCTACAATGAGCAGTTCTTC

V: TRBV7-2
J: TRBJ1-1
D: TRBD1
size: .
CDR3: CASSLSAGGYTEAFF
DNA: TGTGCCAGCAGCTTATCCGCAGGGGGCTATACTGAAGCTTTCTTT

V: TRBV29-1
J: TRBJ2-3
D: TRBD2
size: few
CDR3: CSVLGTSGRVNTDTQYF
DNA: TGCAGCGTTCTCGGGACTAGCGGGAGGGTTAATACGGATACGCAGTATTTT

V: TRBV6-6
J: TRBJ2-5
D: .
size: .
CDR3: CASNYGKTQYF
DNA: TGTGCCAGCAACTATGGCAAGACCCAGTACTTC

V: TRBV7-9
J: TRBJ2-3
D: .
size: .
CDR3: CASSRGGRDTDTQYF
DNA: TGTGCCAGCAGCCGCGGGGGCCGGGACACAGATACGCAGTATTTT

V: TRBV7-9
J: TRBJ2-1
D: .
size: .
CDR3: CASSLAWDHNNEQFF
DNA: TGTGCCAGCAGCTTAGCTTGGGACCATAACAATGAGCAGTTCTTC

V: TRBV4-1
J: TRBJ2-7
D: TRBD1
size: .
CDR3: CASSQEPRQGPYNEQYF
DNA: TGCGCCAGCAGCCAAGAACCTAGACAGGGCCCCTACAATGAGCAGTACTTC

V: TRBV6-6
J: TRBJ2-5
D: TRBD2
size: .
CDR3: CASSYPSSGGMDEQYF
DNA: TGTGCCAGCAGTTACCCTTCTAGCGGGGGGATGGATGAGCAGTACTTC

V: TRBV11-2
J: TRBJ2-1
D: .
size: few
CDR3: CASSLWEASDNEQFF
DNA: TGTGCCAGCAGCCTCTGGGAGGCATCGGACAATGAGCAGTTCTTC

V: TRBV9
J: TRBJ1-1
D: .
size: .
CDR3: CASSVVGEAEAFF
DNA: TGTGCCAGCAGCGTAGTAGGGGAGGCTGAAGCTTTCTTT

V: TRBV4-1
J: TRBJ1-2
D: TRBD1
size: .
CDR3: CASSQGTGFGYTF
DNA: TGCGCCAGCAGCCAAGGGACAGGGTTCGGCTACACCTTC

V: TRBV6-6
J: TRBJ2-3
D: .
size: few
CDR3: CASRWGGRDTQYF
DNA: TGTGCCAGCAGGTGGGGGGGCCGGGATACGCAGTATTTT

V: TRBV6-5
J: TRBJ2-7
D: .
size: few
CDR3: CASSYSQGDNEQYF
DNA: TGTGCCAGCAGTTACTCCCAGGGAGACAATGAGCAGTACTTC

V: TRBV10-3
J: TRBJ2-7
D: TRBD1
size: few
CDR3: CAISETGGSDEQYF
DNA: TGTGCCATCAGTGAGACAGGGGGCTCGGACGAGCAGTACTTC

V: TRBV28
J: TRBJ1-5
D: TRBD1
size: .
CDR3: CASSGRQGAAMPHF
DNA: TGTGCCAGCAGTGGGAGGCAGGGGGCCGCAATGCCGCATTTT

V: TRBV7-9
J: TRBJ2-7
D: TRBD2
size: .
CDR3: CASSPLRTSPSYEQYF
DNA: TGTGCCAGCAGCCCCCTTCGGACTAGCCCCTCCTACGAGCAGTACTTC

V: TRBV6-1
J: TRBJ1-5
D: TRBD1
size: .
CDR3: CASSPFYYEQTGDQPQHF
DNA: TGTGCCAGCAGTCCCTTTTACTACGAACAGACAGGGGATCAGCCCCAGCATTTT

V: TRBV7-2
J: TRBJ2-3
D: TRBD2
size: .
CDR3: CASSLVTTSGGADTQYF
DNA: TGTGCCAGCAGCTTAGTCACTACTAGCGGGGGGGCAGATACGCAGTATTTT